This T cell receptor beta chain derives from a study of T cell changes during pregnancy in multiple sclerosis. Repertoires were generated with immunoSEQ multiplex PCR, while TCRdb's copy carries only in-frame clones and drops some. The sample consists of about 110,000 clones, roughly 92% of them appearing once. This CDR3 has 13 residues. Per the germline V gene, CDR1 is LGHNA and CDR2 is YSLEER. Deletions cut 5 bases from V and 8 bases from J, with 15 bases between. The sequenced sample was peripheral blood, obtained in the third trimester of pregnancy. This receptor was identified in a female donor in good health, enrolled as a control in a pregnancy study. The chain uses TRBV4-3 and TRBJ1-2; tentatively, D is TRBD1 (5 bases). The DNA for the CDR3 is TGCGCCAGCAGCGCCACGGCAGGGCGAGGCTACACCTTC. It codes for CASSATAGRGYTF.